The 25 T cell receptor beta chains below come from one sample, sequenced in a study of human T cells and chemical hapten exposure. From whole blood left unfractionated, total RNA was extracted. TCRdb re-called the 5' RACE reads with MiXCR, one entry per CDR3 protein. The table records under 100,000 distinct CDR3 sequences, about a sixth of them present only once. The origin of the receptors is a female donor in good health.

At least ten counts were recorded for this clonotype. DNA for the CDR3: TGTGCCAGCAGCTTAGGGAGAGAGAACGAGCAGTACTTC. Translation gives CASSLGRENEQYF. The chain has TRBV11-2 and TRBJ2-7; D not resolved. The CDR3 totals 13 residues. Trimming took off 1 base at V and 5 bases at J, with 9 bases between the two ends. Germline lookup yields CDR1 SGHAT and CDR2 FQNNGV.

This clonotype was counted only a few times. V gene TRBV24-1 combines with J gene TRBJ2-4; D is perhaps TRBD1 (5 bases). Between the trimmed V and J ends, which lost 2 bases and 9 bases, there was a span of 16 bases. Per germline, CDR1 KGHDR and CDR2 SFDVKD. The CDR3 totals 15 residues. The CDR3 protein is CATSDSYDGASIQYF. The CDR3 nucleotides read TGTGCCACCAGTGATTCCTACGATGGGGCCAGCATTCAGTACTTC.

The chain combines TRBV20-1 with TRBJ2-7; the D gene is possibly TRBD1 (5 bases). V was shortened by 6 bases and J by 4 bases, with 19 bases between the two germline ends. The germline gives CDR1 DFQATT, CDR2 SNEGSKA (reference sequence). CDR3 length: 14 residues. CDR3: CSAGVESRWYEQYF. In nucleotides, the CDR3 is TGCAGTGCAGGGGTCGAATCTCGATGGTACGAGCAGTACTTC.

This clonotype was counted between two and nine times. The chain has TRBV6-1 and TRBJ1-6, with D tentatively TRBD1 (5 bases). Germline CDR1 reads MNHNS; CDR2 reads SASEGT. CDR3 length equals 13 residues. V was cut by 1 base and J by 13 bases, with 11 bases left in between. In DNA, the CDR3 is TGTGCCAGCAGTGAAGTTAATAGGGGCCCCCTCCACTTT. Amino acids: CASSEVNRGPLHF.

This clonotype was observed at least ten times. The genes are TRBV3-1 and TRBJ2-3; possibly TRBD2 for D (5 bases). CDR3 length: 15 residues. Germline V gene lookup returns CDR1 LGHDT and CDR2 YNNKEL (reference sequence). The V end lost 4 bases, the J end lost 3 bases, and 14 bases lay between the germline ends. The CDR3 is CASSPQDGRTDTQYF. The CDR3, as DNA: TGTGCCAGCAGCCCCCAGGATGGGAGAACAGATACGCAGTATTTT.

The rearrangement links TRBV4-2 to TRBJ2-1, with 9 bases fitting TRBD2. Looked up from germline, CDR1 is LGHNA and CDR2 is YNFKEQ. The CDR3 consists of 15 residues. J was trimmed by 3 bases and V by 4 bases; bases with no gene match: 4. The CDR3 region is CASSPASGVYNEQFF. CDR3 bases: TGTGCCAGCAGCCCCGCTAGCGGGGTCTACAATGAGCAGTTCTTC.

This chain joins TRBV5-5 and TRBJ2-7, with D perhaps given as TRBD1 or TRBD2 (5 bases each). The germline V gene encodes CDR1 SGHKS and CDR2 YYEKEE (reference sequence). Trimming removed 3 bases from V and 2 bases from J, with 15 bases in between. The CDR3 totals 15 residues. CDR3 residues: CASSWGLGDAYEQYF. The CDR3 DNA follows: TGTGCCAGCAGCTGGGGTTTAGGGGACGCCTACGAGCAGTACTTC.

This clonotype was seen a few times. The chain recombines TRBV27 with TRBJ2-1; TRBD2 is a possible D gene (5 bases). Deletions cut 6 bases from V and 1 base from J, with 16 bases between. In germline, CDR1 is MNHEY, CDR2 SMNVEV (reference sequence). The CDR3 contains 16 residues. In nucleotides, the CDR3 is TGTGCCAGCAGGACATTTGAGGGAGCTTCCTACAATGAGCAGTTCTTC. Translation gives CASRTFEGASYNEQFF.

Many counts were recorded for this clonotype. V and J are TRBV7-2 and TRBJ2-1; TRBD2 matches at 9 bases. This CDR3 region has 12 residues. Trimming removed 2 bases from V and 11 bases from J; junction bases left unmatched: 1. The germline V gene has CDR1 SGHTA and CDR2 FQGNSA. The CDR3 here is CASSLSGGQQFF. The CDR3 DNA sequence: TGTGCCAGCAGCTTAAGCGGGGGGCAGCAGTTCTTC.

V and J are TRBV4-3 and TRBJ2-2; D uncertain. Trimming cost V 0 bases and J 1 base, with 6 bases left between them. CDR1 and CDR2 from the germline V gene are LGHNA and YSLEER. CDR3 size: 15 residues. The CDR3 loop reads CASSQEEGNTGELFF. The CDR3, as DNA: TGCGCCAGCAGCCAAGAAGAAGGGAACACCGGGGAGCTGTTTTTT.

This clonotype was found many times. V is TRBV28 and J is TRBJ2-1; D might be TRBD2 (6 bases). The germline V gene encodes CDR1 MDHEN and CDR2 SYDVKM. The ends were cut back, 6 bases at V and 0 bases at J, with 15 bases in the middle. The length of the CDR3 is 16 residues. CDR3: CASRAGRTSSYNEQFF. The CDR3 nucleotides are TGTGCCAGCAGGGCGGGGAGGACGAGCTCCTACAATGAGCAGTTCTTC.

This clonotype has only a few counts. CDR3: CASRGLYNGYTF. The CDR3 DNA reads as TGTGCCAGCAGGGGTCTCTATAATGGCTACACCTTC. J is TRBJ1-2 and V is TRBV27; D gene ambiguous. The CDR3 loop spans 12 amino acids. V lost 6 bases and J lost 6, with 11 bases in between. Germline V gene lookup returns CDR1 MNHEY and CDR2 SMNVEV (reference sequence).

This clonotype was counted a few times. The CDR3 spells CASSLSRQPQHF. CDR3 coding DNA: TGTGCCAGCAGCTTATCCCGTCAGCCCCAGCATTTT. The rearrangement joins TRBV7-2 to TRBJ1-5, with D uncertain. The V end was cut by 2 bases, the J end by 6 bases, with 5 bases between. Germline lookup yields CDR1 SGHTA and CDR2 FQGNSA. This CDR3 spans 12 amino acids.

This clonotype is medium-sized (0.01 to 0.1%) within its sample. Just one base apart from a much larger clone, this may be a read error. The chain joins TRBV12-3 or TRBV12-4 to TRBJ1-2; D unresolved. V lost 2 bases to trimming and J lost 5 bases, with 12 bases between them. CDR3 length equals 14 residues. The CDR3 nucleotides are TGTGCCAGCAGTTTACCCTCGGTCCGTTATGGCTACACCTTC. Translating gives CASSLPSVRYGYTF.

The chain uses TRBV7-2 and TRBJ2-3; 9 bases agree with TRBD1. CDR1 and CDR2 (germline): SGHTA, FQGNSA. The CDR3 has 16 amino acids. Trimming took 4 bases from V and 1 from J; bases not matched to a gene: 6. For the CDR3, the DNA is TGTGCCAGCAGCTACAGGGGGCGCGAAGGCACAGATACGCAGTATTTT. Residues: CASSYRGREGTDTQYF.

The V call is TRBV7-8, the J call TRBJ2-1, with 7 bases lining up with TRBD2. CDR3 size: 14 residues. Germline values: CDR1 SGHVS, CDR2 FQNEAQ. V was clipped by 6 bases and J by 7 bases; unmatched bases: 9. In DNA form, the CDR3 reads TGTGCCAGCAGAGAGGGAGGGCCTGGGAATGAGCAGTTCTTC. Its protein product is CASREGGPGNEQFF. The entire variable domain, with the rest obtained from reference TRBV7-8 and TRBJ2-1, is as follows: GAGVSQSPRYKVAKRGQDVALRCDPISGHVSLFWYQQALGQGPEFLTYFQNEAQLDKSGLPSDRFFAERPEGSVSTLKIQRTQQEDSAVYLCASREGGPGNEQFFGPGTRLTVL.

This clonotype was seen a few times. The V call is TRBV6-2 or TRBV6-3, the J call TRBJ2-5, with 10 bases identical to TRBD2. CDR1 and CDR2 from the germline V gene are MNHEY and SVGEGT. The CDR3 totals 16 residues. J lost 2 bases, V lost 0 bases, and 3 bases had no gene match. Written as DNA, the CDR3 is TGTGCCAGCAGTTACTCGAGCGGGGGGGATCAAGAGACCCAGTACTTC. It encodes CASSYSSGGDQETQYF.

This clonotype turned up a few times. This chain joins TRBV7-2 and TRBJ1-6; D is ambiguous. Germline V gives CDR1 SGHTA, CDR2 FQGNSA. V was pared by 1 base and J by 10 bases, with 8 bases between. The CDR3 is 13 amino acids. The CDR3 region is CASSLDRLSPLHF. CDR3 DNA sequence: TGTGCCAGCAGCTTAGACAGACTATCACCCCTCCACTTT.

V usage is TRBV28 and J usage is TRBJ2-1; TRBD2 agrees at 7 bases. There are 15 residues in the CDR3. The ends lost 7 bases at V and 10 bases at J; junction bases unmatched: 16. Germline assignment: CDR1 MDHEN and CDR2 SYDVKM. CDR3 sequence: CASTRTRGLGGEQFF. In DNA form, the CDR3 reads TGTGCCAGCACCCGGACCCGGGGCCTCGGGGGGGAGCAGTTCTTC.

At least ten counts were recorded for this clonotype. This sequence joins TRBV20-1 and TRBJ2-1, with 8 bases aligning to TRBD1. The CDR3 runs to 14 residues. Germline trimming cut 3 bases from V and 7 bases from J; bases unmatched to any gene: 8. Per germline, CDR1 DFQATT and CDR2 SNEGSKA (reference sequence). The CDR3 sequence is CSASGTGQPNEQFF. CDR3 nucleotides: TGCAGTGCTAGCGGGACAGGCCAGCCAAATGAGCAGTTCTTC.

This clonotype was detected a few times. J is TRBJ1-5 and V is TRBV7-9, with D tentatively TRBD1 (6 bases). Trimming removed 4 bases from V and 1 base from J, with 11 bases in between. Germline values: CDR1 SEHNR, CDR2 FQNEAQ (reference sequence). This CDR3 is built from 15 residues. The CDR3 sequence is CASSWGAGSNQPQHF. The CDR3 region has the DNA TGTGCCAGCAGCTGGGGGGCTGGGAGCAATCAGCCCCAGCATTTT.

The genes are TRBV6-2 or TRBV6-3 and TRBJ2-5; 10 bases match TRBD2. CDR3 length equals 15 residues. Trimming cost V 2 bases and J 5 bases; bases outside gene matches: 5. Germline V lookup: CDR1 MNHEY, CDR2 SVGEGT. CDR3 in amino acids: CASSYHTSGEETQYF. For the CDR3, the DNA is TGTGCCAGCAGTTACCACACTAGCGGGGAGGAGACCCAGTACTTC.

The V call is TRBV6-2 or TRBV6-3, the J call TRBJ1-1; a possible D gene is TRBD1 (5 bases). This CDR3 has 17 residues. From germline, CDR1 is MNHEY and CDR2 SVGEGT. Trimming left V 5 bases short and J 5 bases short, with 24 bases between. The CDR3 DNA is TGTGCCAGCAGTCATAGTTCAGGGATCGTTGGATTTACTGAAGCTTTCTTT. Its protein product is CASSHSSGIVGFTEAFF.

The chain has TRBV12-3 or TRBV12-4 and TRBJ1-4; 8 nucleotides align to TRBD1. J lost 6 bases, V lost 3 bases, and 3 bases had no gene match. CDR3 length: 14 residues. CDR3 amino acids: CASSLGTGDEKLFF. CDR3 sequence (DNA): TGTGCCAGCAGTTTGGGGACAGGTGATGAAAAACTGTTTTTT.

This rearrangement joins TRBV28 to TRBJ2-7; 7 positions match TRBD1. This CDR3 is built from 14 residues. J gave up 2 bases and V 6 bases, and 7 bases lay outside the gene matches. Germline CDR1 reads MDHEN; CDR2 reads SYDVKM. CDR3 nucleotides: TGTGCCAGCAGGCCACAGGGGTTGACCTACGAGCAGTACTTC. Translated, it gives CASRPQGLTYEQYF.